This T cell receptor (beta chain) was sequenced during a study of blood T cell repertoires in COVID-19. The wider study: Spain, Italy and the United States supplied samples that represented acute and convalescent COVID-19. In each case, the material was cDNA or gDNA derived from T cells, B-cell-depleted T cells, or PBMCs.

Using immunoSEQ multiplex PCR, the repertoire was profiled, and TCRdb retains in-frame clones only, with some absent. The data contain about 91,000 clones, around 90% of them seen just once; the ten biggest clones take up 7.5% to 10%. Sequenced: peripheral blood. This sequence originates from a woman in her 70s with acute or convalescent COVID-19.

The CDR3: CASSRATWGGNTGELFF. The CDR3 nucleotides read TGCGCCAGCAGCCGAGCGACATGGGGCGGAAACACCGGGGAGCTGTTTTTT. The chain joins TRBV4-1 to TRBJ2-2, with D possibly matching TRBD1 (5 bases). The CDR3 loop spans 17 amino acids. CDR1 is MGHRA, CDR2 YSYEKL, per germline. V dropped 4 bases and J dropped 2 bases, with 17 bases sitting between them.